A single sample is the source of the 18 T cell receptor beta chains below, sequenced in a study of cytomegalovirus exposure and HLA in healthy donors. Vbeta (60) and Jbeta (13) primers were used in the PCR. The table came from immunoSEQ multiplex PCR; TCRdb's copy has only in-frame clones and leaves some out. The data contain some 140,000 clones, just under 80% of them singletons. Sequencing was carried out using PBMCs. Receptors were obtained from a woman aged 18-29 years in good health and CMV-seronegative.

This chain uses TRBV15 with TRBJ2-1; a weak D match, TRBD1 (5 bases). CDR1 is LNHNV, CDR2 YYDKDF, per germline (reference sequence). V was trimmed by 1 base and J by 8 bases, leaving 18 bases between them. The CDR3 extends over 16 amino acids. DNA of the CDR3: TGTGCCACCAGCAGAGCCGTGACAGTCGGGCAATATGAGCAGTTCTTC. Protein product: CATSRAVTVGQYEQFF.

Regarding this clone: One junction end does not reproduce the germline sequence, and a read error may be involved. The chain is built from TRBV29-1 and TRBJ2-3; perhaps TRBD2 as D (5 bases). Germline loops: CDR1 SQVTM, CDR2 ANQGSEA. The CDR3 loop spans 18 amino acids. In DNA, the CDR3 is TGCAGCGCTGAAGACCCCCTTGGGGTGAAGAGGGTCACAGATACGCAGTATTTT. Translating it yields CSAEDPLGVKRVTDTQYF.

J is TRBJ2-7 and V is TRBV27; 8 bases are shared with TRBD1. Trimming cost V 8 bases and J 2 bases; bases outside gene matches: 14. There are 16 residues in the CDR3. CDR1 MNHEY and CDR2 SMNVEV come from the germline V gene (reference sequence). The CDR3: CASGISTGTGAYEQYF. The CDR3 DNA follows: TGTGCCAGCGGCATTAGCACCGGGACAGGAGCCTACGAGCAGTACTTC.

This chain links TRBV7-9 with TRBJ1-5; the match to TRBD1 covers 7 bases. V shed 1 base and J 4 bases; nucleotides not matched to a gene: 1. The CDR3 length is 14 residues. Per the germline V gene, CDR1 is SEHNR and CDR2 is FQNEAQ (reference sequence). CDR3 protein: CASSLEGANQPQHF. CDR3 nucleotides: TGTGCCAGCAGCTTAGAGGGGGCGAATCAGCCCCAGCATTTT.

This clone has only a few counts. V usage is TRBV7-9 and J usage is TRBJ2-4, with 11 bases aligning to TRBD2. The CDR3 runs 14 residues. V lost 5 bases to trimming and J lost 7 bases; unmatched junction nucleotides: 4. CDR1 is SEHNR, CDR2 FQNEAQ, per germline (reference sequence). The CDR3 sequence: CASSASGRINIQYF. The CDR3 bases are TGTGCCAGCAGCGCTAGCGGGAGGATCAACATTCAGTACTTC.

There are a few counts of this clone. The chain carries TRBV19 and TRBJ1-2, with a weak D call TRBD1 (6 bases). This CDR3 is built from 17 residues. Germline assignment: CDR1 LNHDA and CDR2 SQIVND (reference sequence). V gave up 5 bases and J gave up 0 bases, with 19 bases separating them. The CDR3 DNA sequence: TGTGCCAGTAGTCTCATCTCAGGGGCGTTCTCTAACTATGGCTACACCTTC. This sequence encodes CASSLISGAFSNYGYTF.

The V gene is TRBV7-2, the J gene TRBJ2-6; D not resolved. The length of the CDR3 is 16 residues. Trimming took off 10 bases at V and 0 bases at J, with 16 bases between the two ends. Looked up from germline, CDR1 is SGHTA and CDR2 is FQGNSA. The CDR3 region has the DNA TGTGCCATTAACCAGGCGAAAACCTCTGGGGCCAACGTCCTGACTTTC. Translation gives CAINQAKTSGANVLTF.

The chain joins TRBV10-2 to TRBJ2-1; 10 nucleotides line up with TRBD2. Germline CDR1 reads WSHSY; CDR2 reads SAAADI. V was clipped by 7 bases and J by 5 bases; unmatched bases: 2. The CDR3 consists of 13 residues. Here the CDR3 reads CASNLAGDNEQFF. CDR3 nucleotides: TGCGCCAGCAACCTAGCGGGGGACAATGAGCAGTTCTTC.

The V call is TRBV9, the J call TRBJ2-7; 8 bases agree with TRBD1. This CDR3 has 14 residues. The germline CDR1 and CDR2 sequences are SGDLS and YYNGEE. V dropped 4 bases and J dropped 4; count of bases not matched to a gene: 7. The CDR3 region is CASSFGRGPYEQYF. The CDR3 nucleotides read TGTGCCAGCAGCTTCGGCAGGGGGCCGTACGAGCAGTACTTC.

V is TRBV4-1 and J is TRBJ2-2, with 7 bases lining up with TRBD2. The CDR3 loop spans 17 amino acids. With V trimmed by 4 bases and J by 2 bases, 10 bases remained unmatched. Germline V gene data show CDR1 as MGHRA and CDR2 as YSYEKL. This CDR3 is CASSPPPAGDNTGELFF. The CDR3 DNA reads TGCGCCAGCAGCCCCCCCCCGGCGGGAGACAACACCGGGGAGCTGTTTTTT.

This clone was seen just once. V usage is TRBV5-1 and J usage is TRBJ2-1; no definite D call. The CDR3 has 11 amino acids. The ends were cut back, 7 bases at V and 8 bases at J, with 10 bases in the middle. Germline values: CDR1 SGHRS, CDR2 YFSETQ. The CDR3 nucleotides read TGCGCCAGCGGTCCAACGGATGAGCAGTTCTTC. Amino acid sequence: CASGPTDEQFF. The variable domain in full, completed from reference TRBV5-1 and TRBJ2-1, reads KAGVTQTPRYLIKTRGQQVTLSCSPISGHRSVSWYQQTPGQGLQFLFEYFSETQRNKGNFPGRFSGRQFSNSRSEMNVSTLELGDSALYLCASGPTDEQFFGPGTRLTVL.

Note on this clone: Lacking the conserved final phenylalanine or tryptophan, this CDR3 likely reflects a read error. The chain has TRBV5-1 and TRBJ1-1, with a possible D match to TRBD1 (5 bases). The germline CDR1 and CDR2 sequences are SGHRS and YFSETQ. The CDR3 sequence is 14 residues long. The CDR3: CDSSFGRDLRGAFL. The CDR3 coding sequence is TGCGACAGCAGCTTTGGTCGGGACTTAAGGGGAGCTTTCTTG.

The rearrangement joins TRBV7-6 to TRBJ2-7, with 10 bases identical to TRBD1. Germline V lookup: CDR1 SGHVS, CDR2 FNYEAQ. The CDR3 has 16 residues. V was pared by 5 bases and J by 1 base, with 8 bases of the junction left unmatched. This chain's CDR3 is CASSQPRDRGSYEQYF. The DNA for the CDR3 is TGTGCCAGCAGCCAGCCCCGGGACAGGGGTTCCTACGAGCAGTACTTC.

The CDR3 spells CAWRRTGFNVDEQYF. CDR3 nucleotide sequence: TGTGCCTGGAGAAGGACAGGGTTTAATGTAGACGAGCAGTACTTC. The rearrangement links TRBV30 to TRBJ2-7; 8 bases map to TRBD1. With 3 bases clipped from V and 5 bases from J, the junction kept 12 bases outside the gene matches. From germline, CDR1 is GTSNPN and CDR2 SVGIG (reference sequence). The CDR3 has 15 residues.

This chain connects TRBV7-2 to TRBJ1-2; weak D call: TRBD1 (6 bases). Germline V gives CDR1 SGHTA, CDR2 FQGNSA. V was cut by 5 bases and J by 5 bases, with 12 bases left in between. This CDR3 region has 13 residues. CDR3 bases: TGTGCCAGCAGCCCTGGACAGAATTATGGCTACACCTTC. It codes for CASSPGQNYGYTF.

This clone was seen only a few times. This chain connects TRBV5-1 to TRBJ2-7, with D perhaps matching TRBD2 (6 bases). V lost 7 bases to trimming and J lost 7 bases, with 15 bases between them. The CDR3 contains 12 residues. From germline, CDR1 is SGHRS and CDR2 YFSETQ. CDR3 sequence (DNA): TGCGCCAGCGGTTCGGGGGTGGGGGAGCAGTACTTC. Amino acid sequence: CASGSGVGEQYF.

This sequence joins TRBV5-1 and TRBJ1-2; 11 bases align to TRBD1. Unmatched junction bases numbered 5, after V lost 3 bases and J lost 4 bases. This CDR3 has 15 amino acids. Per germline, CDR1 SGHRS and CDR2 YFSETQ. The CDR3 DNA is TGCGCCAGCAGCTCAGGACAGGGGGCAGGCTATGGCTACACCTTC. This encodes CASSSGQGAGYGYTF.

Here the CDR3 DNA reads TGTGCCTGGGTCCATGGCGCGACAGGGAGCACTGAAGCTTTCTTT. As protein: CAWVHGATGSTEAFF. This chain joins TRBV30 and TRBJ1-1, with 7 bases identical to TRBD1. The V gene end was trimmed by 5 bases and the J gene end by 4 bases; junction bases not matched to a gene: 13. CDR3 length: 15 residues. Germline V CDR1 and CDR2: GTSNPN, SVGIG (reference sequence). The complete variable domain, with remaining parts taken from reference TRBV30 and TRBJ1-1, reads SQTIHQWPATLVQPVGSPLSLECTVEGTSNPNLYWYRQAAGRGLQLLFYSVGIGQISSEVPQNLSASRPQDRQFILSSKKLLLSDSGFYLCAWVHGATGSTEAFFGQGTRLTVV.